The 2 T cell receptor beta chains below all came from one sample that was sequenced in a study of blood T cell repertoires in COVID-19. The method was immunoSEQ multiplex PCR; TCRdb's version includes in-frame clones alone and lacks a portion of them. Of some 130,000 clones in the sample, about 79% are singletons; the top ten hold less than 20%. The specimen sequenced was peripheral blood. All receptors derive from a woman between 45 and 65 years old with acute or convalescent COVID-19.

V and J are TRBV6-5 and TRBJ1-1, with a weak D call TRBD1 (5 bases). The CDR3 is 13 residues long. The ends were cut back, 6 bases at V and 7 bases at J, with 15 bases in the middle. Germline values: CDR1 MNHEY, CDR2 SVGAGI. CDR3 sequence reads: CASSYTGPREAFF. The CDR3 DNA reads TGTGCCAGCAGCTACACAGGACCCCGTGAAGCTTTCTTT.

The CDR3 sequence is CASSLTGTGEAFF. CDR3 DNA: TGTGCCAGCAGTCTCACAGGGACGGGTGAAGCTTTCTTT. The gene calls are TRBV28 and TRBJ1-1; D is perhaps TRBD1 (6 bases). The germline CDR1 and CDR2 sequences are MDHEN and SYDVKM. This CDR3 comprises 13 residues. V lost 5 bases, J lost 7 bases, and 14 bases lay in between.